This T cell receptor (beta chain) is from a study of blood T cell repertoires in COVID-19. Produced via immunoSEQ multiplex PCR; TCRdb's table is partial and in-frame only. The data show under 300,000 clones, around 90% seen once. The CDR3 is 13 residues long. With 8 bases clipped from V and 7 bases from J, the junction kept 5 bases outside the gene matches. Per germline, CDR1 MNHEY and CDR2 SVGAGI. The specimen was peripheral blood. The clonotype comes from a woman in her forties who had recovered from COVID-19. This chain links TRBV6-5 with TRBJ2-2, with TRBD2 matching over 9 bases. The CDR3 DNA reads as TGTGCCAGCGGCCTAGCGGGACTCGGGGAGCTGTTTTTT. Translated: CASGLAGLGELFF.